Listed below are T cell receptor beta chains from one sample, sequenced in a study of blood T cell repertoires in COVID-19. The protocol was immunoSEQ multiplex PCR, while the TCRdb copy is restricted to in-frame clones and leaves out a portion. This sample carries hundreds of thousands of clones, about nine tenths of them seen once, and the ten largest clones take more than 1.4%. Material: peripheral blood. These receptors came from a woman aged 25-40 years with active or convalescent COVID-19. Each CDR3 is given with its conserved first and last residue. The D gene is left open where the match is weak. Not all rows give a size; the values are once, few, many and, for expanded clones, a class.

clone size: NA
J gene: TRBJ1-2
V gene: TRBV5-1
D gene: NA
CDR3 protein: CASSRGGPNLYGYTF
CDR3 DNA: TGCGCCAGCAGCCGGGGTGGACCGAACCTCTATGGCTACACCTTC

clone size: NA
J gene: TRBJ1-1
V gene: TRBV6-5
D gene: TRBD1
CDR3 protein: CASSYSRGLSTEAFF
CDR3 DNA: TGTGCCAGCAGTTACTCGAGGGGGCTCAGCACTGAAGCTTTCTTT

clone size: NA
J gene: TRBJ2-1
V gene: TRBV6-5
D gene: TRBD1
CDR3 protein: CASSYPTGGSYNEQFF
CDR3 DNA: TGTGCCAGCAGTTACCCAACAGGGGGCTCCTACAATGAGCAGTTCTTC

clone size: NA
J gene: TRBJ1-1
V gene: TRBV5-1
D gene: TRBD1
CDR3 protein: CASSLARTGGTEAFF
CDR3 DNA: TGCGCCAGCAGCTTGGCTCGGACAGGGGGCACTGAAGCTTTCTTT

clone size: NA
J gene: TRBJ1-2
V gene: TRBV15
D gene: NA
CDR3 protein: CATSRDPAATNYGYTF
CDR3 DNA: TGTGCCACCAGCAGAGATCCGGCGGCAACTAACTATGGCTACACCTTC

clone size: few
J gene: TRBJ2-1
V gene: TRBV5-4
D gene: TRBD2
CDR3 protein: CASSLESTAGVAYNEQFF
CDR3 DNA: TGTGCCAGCAGCTTGGAAAGTACGGCGGGGGTGGCCTACAATGAGCAGTTCTTC

clone size: NA
J gene: TRBJ1-5
V gene: TRBV30
D gene: TRBD1
CDR3 protein: CAWRSGTASNQPQHF
CDR3 DNA: TGTGCCTGGAGGTCAGGGACAGCAAGCAATCAGCCCCAGCATTTT

clone size: NA
J gene: TRBJ2-7
V gene: TRBV10-2
D gene: NA
CDR3 protein: CASSDTGLIYEQYF
CDR3 DNA: TGCGCCAGCAGTGACACAGGGTTGATCTACGAGCAGTACTTC

clone size: once
J gene: TRBJ1-2
V gene: TRBV6-6
D gene: NA
CDR3 protein: CASSYAGGGGYTF
CDR3 DNA: TGTGCCAGCAGTTACGCGGGAGGGGGTGGCTACACCTTC

clone size: NA
J gene: TRBJ2-7
V gene: TRBV2
D gene: NA
CDR3 protein: CASTTDRTLLYEQYF
CDR3 DNA: TGTGCCAGCACCACAGACAGGACATTACTCTACGAGCAGTACTTC

clone size: NA
J gene: TRBJ1-1
V gene: TRBV3-1/TRBV3-2
D gene: NA
CDR3 protein: CASSQGNREAFF
CDR3 DNA: TGTGCCAGCAGCCAAGGAAACAGAGAAGCTTTCTTT

clone size: NA
J gene: TRBJ1-1
V gene: TRBV5-1
D gene: TRBD1
CDR3 protein: CASRGGQPSTEAFF
CDR3 DNA: TGCGCCAGCAGAGGGGGACAGCCGAGCACTGAAGCTTTCTTT

clone size: NA
J gene: TRBJ1-5
V gene: TRBV19
D gene: NA
CDR3 protein: CASTRGIGNLQPQHF
CDR3 DNA: TGTGCCAGTACCAGGGGTATAGGAAATCTTCAGCCCCAGCATTTT

clone size: NA
J gene: TRBJ1-4
V gene: TRBV5-6
D gene: TRBD1
CDR3 protein: CASSLAGQGYEKLFF
CDR3 DNA: TGTGCCAGCAGTTTAGCGGGACAGGGGTATGAAAAACTGTTTTTT

clone size: NA
J gene: TRBJ2-4
V gene: TRBV19
D gene: NA
CDR3 protein: CASSIAAGAHSIIAKNIQYF
CDR3 DNA: TGTGCCAGTAGTATAGCGGCAGGGGCCCATTCCATTATAGCCAAAAACATTCAGTACTTC

clone size: NA
J gene: TRBJ1-1
V gene: TRBV12-3/TRBV12-4
D gene: NA
CDR3 protein: CASSLDIGAFF
CDR3 DNA: TGTGCCAGCAGCCTGGACATTGGGGCTTTCTTT

clone size: once
J gene: TRBJ1-4
V gene: TRBV27
D gene: NA
CDR3 protein: CASSNYEKLFF
CDR3 DNA: TGTGCCAGCAGCAACTATGAAAAACTGTTTTTT

clone size: NA
J gene: TRBJ2-2
V gene: TRBV5-3
D gene: NA
CDR3 protein: CARRGTSPRIQELNTGELFF
CDR3 DNA: TGTGCCAGAAGAGGAACCTCCCCAAGAATACAGGAATTAAACACCGGGGAGCTGTTTTTT

clone size: once
J gene: TRBJ2-7
V gene: TRBV7-9
D gene: TRBD2
CDR3 protein: CASSLASGSGEQYF
CDR3 DNA: TGTGCCAGCAGCTTAGCTAGCGGGAGTGGTGAGCAGTACTTC

clone size: NA
J gene: TRBJ1-5
V gene: TRBV18
D gene: TRBD1
CDR3 protein: CASSPTGQATGSGNQPQHF
CDR3 DNA: TGTGCCAGCTCACCGACCGGACAGGCCACGGGGAGTGGCAATCAGCCCCAGCATTTT

clone size: NA
J gene: TRBJ2-1
V gene: TRBV6-6
D gene: TRBD2
CDR3 protein: CASSYSGLAGEGEQFF
CDR3 DNA: TGTGCCAGCAGTTACTCCGGACTAGCGGGAGAAGGCGAGCAGTTCTTC

clone size: NA
J gene: TRBJ2-7
V gene: TRBV5-5
D gene: NA
CDR3 protein: CASSLWAGSGEQYF
CDR3 DNA: TGTGCCAGCAGCTTGTGGGCAGGGTCGGGCGAGCAGTACTTC

clone size: NA
J gene: TRBJ2-1
V gene: TRBV24-1
D gene: NA
CDR3 protein: CASPWDILDNEQFF
CDR3 DNA: TGTGCCAGCCCCTGGGACATCCTAGACAATGAGCAGTTCTTC

clone size: NA
J gene: TRBJ2-3
V gene: TRBV20-1
D gene: TRBD2
CDR3 protein: CSASTGGGTDTQYF
CDR3 DNA: TGCAGTGCTAGTACCGGGGGGGGCACAGATACGCAGTATTTT

clone size: NA
J gene: TRBJ1-1
V gene: TRBV10-1
D gene: NA
CDR3 protein: CASSAGNTEAFF
CDR3 DNA: TGCGCCAGCAGTGCCGGGAACACTGAAGCTTTCTTT

clone size: NA
J gene: TRBJ1-1
V gene: TRBV19
D gene: NA
CDR3 protein: CASSMEPKGNTEAFF
CDR3 DNA: TGTGCCAGTAGTATGGAGCCTAAAGGGAACACTGAAGCTTTCTTT

clone size: NA
J gene: TRBJ2-1
V gene: TRBV10-3
D gene: NA
CDR3 protein: CAISESRGNEQFF
CDR3 DNA: TGTGCCATCAGTGAGTCTCGGGGGAATGAGCAGTTCTTC

clone size: few
J gene: TRBJ1-1
V gene: TRBV10-2
D gene: NA
CDR3 protein: CASSERGVLEAFF
CDR3 DNA: TGCGCCAGCAGTGAGCGGGGGGTCCTTGAAGCTTTCTTT

clone size: NA
J gene: TRBJ2-7
V gene: TRBV10-1
D gene: TRBD1
CDR3 protein: CASSGGGTGGAAYEQYF
CDR3 DNA: TGCGCCAGCAGTGGTGGGGGGACAGGCGGCGCGGCCTACGAGCAGTACTTC

clone size: NA
J gene: TRBJ1-2
V gene: TRBV19
D gene: NA
CDR3 protein: CASSIGTGPANYGYTF
CDR3 DNA: TGTGCCAGTAGTATAGGAACAGGACCAGCTAACTATGGCTACACCTTC

clone size: NA
J gene: TRBJ2-3
V gene: TRBV7-8
D gene: NA
CDR3 protein: CASSSTASTDTQYF
CDR3 DNA: TGTGCCAGCAGCTCGACAGCTAGCACAGATACGCAGTATTTT

clone size: NA
J gene: TRBJ1-2
V gene: TRBV27
D gene: NA
CDR3 protein: CASSLRGYILQKGDYGYTF
CDR3 DNA: TGTGCCAGCAGTTTGAGAGGGTATATTCTTCAGAAAGGTGACTATGGCTACACCTTC

clone size: NA
J gene: TRBJ2-1
V gene: TRBV21-1
D gene: NA
CDR3 protein: CASSLVQIPPLYNEQFF
CDR3 DNA: TGTGCCAGCAGCTTGGTACAGATCCCCCCTTTATACAATGAGCAGTTCTTC

clone size: NA
J gene: TRBJ2-1
V gene: TRBV3-1/TRBV3-2
D gene: TRBD2
CDR3 protein: CASSQTGLAGANEQFF
CDR3 DNA: TGTGCCAGCAGCCAGACGGGACTAGCGGGAGCAAATGAGCAGTTCTTC

clone size: NA
J gene: TRBJ1-2
V gene: TRBV27
D gene: NA
CDR3 protein: CASSWGRGRDGYTF
CDR3 DNA: TGTGCCAGCAGTTGGGGCAGGGGAAGGGATGGCTACACCTTC

clone size: NA
J gene: TRBJ2-2
V gene: TRBV15
D gene: TRBD2
CDR3 protein: CATSRDQTSGGYTGELFF
CDR3 DNA: TGTGCCACCAGCAGAGACCAGACTAGCGGGGGGTACACCGGGGAGCTGTTTTTT

clone size: NA
J gene: TRBJ2-2
V gene: TRBV19
D gene: NA
CDR3 protein: CASSTRLEAGELFF
CDR3 DNA: TGTGCCAGTAGTACTAGACTAGAAGCCGGGGAGCTGTTTTTT

clone size: NA
J gene: TRBJ1-1
V gene: TRBV7-8
D gene: NA
CDR3 protein: CASSLGGGGEEAFF
CDR3 DNA: TGTGCCAGCAGCTTAGGGGGGGGCGGAGAGGAAGCTTTCTTT

clone size: few
J gene: TRBJ2-7
V gene: TRBV19
D gene: TRBD1
CDR3 protein: CASSILGQGVREQYF
CDR3 DNA: TGTGCCAGTAGTATACTCGGACAGGGGGTTCGAGAGCAGTACTTC

clone size: NA
J gene: TRBJ2-6
V gene: TRBV5-1
D gene: TRBD2
CDR3 protein: CASSGGSSGANVLTF
CDR3 DNA: TGCGCCAGCAGCGGCGGGAGCTCTGGGGCCAACGTCCTGACTTTC

clone size: NA
J gene: TRBJ1-3
V gene: TRBV29-1
D gene: NA
CDR3 protein: CSVEDLTGSSGNTIYF
CDR3 DNA: TGCAGCGTTGAAGATCTTACAGGTAGTTCTGGAAACACCATATATTTT

clone size: NA
J gene: TRBJ2-5
V gene: TRBV2
D gene: NA
CDR3 protein: CASSGGETQYF
CDR3 DNA: TGTGCCAGCAGTGGAGGGGAGACCCAGTACTTC

clone size: NA
J gene: TRBJ1-1
V gene: TRBV3-1/TRBV3-2
D gene: TRBD1
CDR3 protein: CASSLGTGFGEAFF
CDR3 DNA: TGTGCCAGCAGCCTAGGGACAGGGTTCGGTGAAGCTTTCTTT

clone size: NA
J gene: TRBJ2-1
V gene: TRBV11-3
D gene: TRBD2
CDR3 protein: CASSPSTGTSGIVEQFF
CDR3 DNA: TGTGCCAGCAGCCCCTCAACCGGGACTAGCGGGATTGTTGAGCAGTTCTTC

clone size: NA
J gene: TRBJ1-1
V gene: TRBV5-1
D gene: NA
CDR3 protein: CASSQRQVNTEAFF
CDR3 DNA: TGCGCCAGCAGCCAGAGACAGGTTAACACTGAAGCTTTCTTT

clone size: NA
J gene: TRBJ2-7
V gene: TRBV29-1
D gene: TRBD2
CDR3 protein: CSVDLAAGSEQYF
CDR3 DNA: TGCAGCGTTGATCTAGCGGCGGGGTCCGAGCAGTACTTC

clone size: NA
J gene: TRBJ1-4
V gene: TRBV11-1
D gene: TRBD1
CDR3 protein: CASSSGQVATNEKLFF
CDR3 DNA: TGTGCCAGCAGTTCCGGACAGGTTGCAACTAATGAAAAACTGTTTTTT

clone size: NA
J gene: TRBJ2-1
V gene: TRBV7-2
D gene: TRBD2
CDR3 protein: CASSLAIAGGPDNEQFF
CDR3 DNA: TGTGCCAGCAGCTTAGCGATCGCGGGAGGGCCTGACAATGAGCAGTTCTTC

clone size: NA
J gene: TRBJ2-5
V gene: TRBV5-1
D gene: TRBD1
CDR3 protein: CASSLGRDRVRETQYF
CDR3 DNA: TGCGCCAGCAGCTTGGGGCGGGACAGGGTGAGAGAGACCCAGTACTTC

clone size: NA
J gene: TRBJ2-7
V gene: TRBV19
D gene: TRBD2
CDR3 protein: CASSNLADSYEQYF
CDR3 DNA: TGTGCCAGTAGTAATCTAGCGGACTCTTACGAGCAGTACTTC

clone size: NA
J gene: TRBJ1-2
V gene: TRBV7-2
D gene: NA
CDR3 protein: CASSRPPDGGYGYTF
CDR3 DNA: TGTGCCAGCAGCCGGCCCCCGGATGGAGGCTATGGCTACACCTTC

clone size: NA
J gene: TRBJ1-2
V gene: TRBV7-8
D gene: NA
CDR3 protein: CASSFEENYGYTF
CDR3 DNA: TGTGCCAGCAGCTTTGAGGAAAACTATGGCTACACCTTC

clone size: NA
J gene: TRBJ2-1
V gene: TRBV5-1
D gene: TRBD2
CDR3 protein: CASSVELAGVGEQFF
CDR3 DNA: TGCGCCAGCAGCGTAGAACTAGCGGGAGTAGGAGAGCAGTTCTTC

clone size: NA
J gene: TRBJ1-1
V gene: TRBV2
D gene: NA
CDR3 protein: CASTQGPNTEAFF
CDR3 DNA: TGTGCCAGCACCCAGGGCCCGAACACTGAAGCTTTCTTT

clone size: NA
J gene: TRBJ2-2
V gene: TRBV10-3
D gene: TRBD1
CDR3 protein: CAISKTSPGGTGRNTGELFF
CDR3 DNA: TGTGCCATCAGCAAAACGAGCCCGGGCGGGACAGGGCGGAACACCGGGGAGCTGTTTTTT

clone size: NA
J gene: TRBJ2-3
V gene: TRBV30
D gene: TRBD1
CDR3 protein: CAWSLEGTGGTDTQYF
CDR3 DNA: TGTGCCTGGAGCCTCGAAGGGACAGGGGGCACAGATACGCAGTATTTT

clone size: once
J gene: TRBJ1-4
V gene: TRBV2
D gene: TRBD1
CDR3 protein: CASSVQGLQYEKLFF
CDR3 DNA: TGTGCCAGCAGCGTACAGGGGCTGCAGTATGAAAAACTGTTTTTT

clone size: NA
J gene: TRBJ1-2
V gene: TRBV5-4
D gene: TRBD1
CDR3 protein: CASTNSGGHVYGYTF
CDR3 DNA: TGTGCCAGCACCAATTCAGGGGGGCATGTCTATGGCTACACCTTC

clone size: NA
J gene: TRBJ1-1
V gene: TRBV7-2
D gene: NA
CDR3 protein: CASSRTRDTEAFF
CDR3 DNA: TGTGCCAGCAGCCGGACGAGGGACACTGAAGCTTTCTTT